This TCR beta chain was identified in a study of CXCR3-negative and CXCR3-positive naive CD8 T cells. Study-level findings and limits: CXCR3-positive naive cells had TRB CDR3s that were more hydrophobic than CXCR3-negative naive cells had. Memory cells differed in TRBV-TRBJ usage, but naive CXCR3-negative and CXCR3-positive cells had similar usage.

At hundreds of thousands of cells each, triplicate sorts were carried out for each CD8+ T cell subset. cDNA libraries for TRB were generated by 5' RACE incorporating UMI labels. One entry per CDR3 protein, without DNA, is what TCRdb gives after re-calling the 5' RACE reads. The listing records tens of thousands of distinct CDR3 sequences. The V gene's germline CDR1 is WSHSY and CDR2 SAAADI. The CDR3 loop spans 15 amino acids. Comment on this clonotype: Its antigen remains unidentified.

The sequencing sample was made of naive CXCR3+ CD8+ T cells from blood. Indicated subset: CD45RO-CCR7+CD27+CD95- naive CD8+ T cells expressing CXCR3 (TNR3+). The chain employs TRBV10-2 and TRBJ2-7. The sequence derives from a human donor in good health. Some clones in this sample may be carry-over from other donors' samples. The CDR3: CASSESGIRAYEQYF.